The next 8 T cell receptor beta chains were all read from a single sample in a study of blood T cells in healthy people across ages. Together with a sample-barcoded 5' primer, a J-beta primer mix was included in a second PCR lasting roughly 6 to 12 cycles. TCRdb called the 5' RACE reads again in MiXCR, with one record for every CDR3 protein. There are about 970,000 distinct CDR3 sequences in the sample; approximately 50% occur only once, and 20% to 25% lies in the top ten. Sequenced: blood. The receptors shown here come from a woman in her fifties or sixties in good health.

This clonotype was observed once. Mismatch with germline at one junction end may stem from a read error. CDR3 protein: CSARVLGHTFQETRYF. DNA for the CDR3: TGCAGTGCTAGAGTTCTGGGACACACCTTCCAAGAGACCCGGTACTTC. V and J are TRBV20-1 and TRBJ2-5; weak D call: TRBD1 (6 bases). The CDR3 sequence is 16 residues long. In germline, CDR1 is DFQATT, CDR2 SNEGSKA (reference sequence).

This sequence joins TRBV6-2 or TRBV6-3 and TRBJ2-5, with 8 bases that match TRBD2. The J call may not be correct, given that the DNA end is closer to TRBJ2-7. This CDR3 spans 15 amino acids. Per germline, CDR1 MNHEY and CDR2 SVGEGT. CDR3 sequence (DNA): TGTGCCAGCAGTAACCCGGGACTAGGAAAGCACGAGCAGTACTTC. This encodes CASSNPGLGKHEQYF.

The V and J genes are TRBV7-8 and TRBJ2-4, with a weak D call TRBD1 (6 bases). TRBJ2-7 matches the DNA end more closely, so the J call is doubtful. This CDR3 comprises 16 residues. The germline gives CDR1 SGHVS, CDR2 FQNEAQ. Here the CDR3 reads CASSLDPNQGSYEQYF. The CDR3 nucleotides are TGTGCCAGCAGCTTAGACCCGAACCAGGGGTCGTACGAGCAGTACTTC.

A word on this clonotype: A much larger clone lies a single base off, so this may be a read error. The chain uses TRBV7-8 and TRBJ2-1; 8 bases are a match to TRBD2. V dropped 1 base and J dropped 3; count of bases not matched to a gene: 2. The CDR3 has 15 residues. The germline V gene has CDR1 SGHVS and CDR2 FQNEAQ. CDR3 amino acids: CASSLDGTSYNEQFF. CDR3 nucleotide sequence: TGTGCCAGCAGCTTAGACGGGACTAGCTACAATGAGCAGTTCTTC.

Regarding this clonotype: This may be a read error, as it is one base from a much larger clone. The chain joins TRBV6-1 to TRBJ2-5; TRBD2 might be the D (6 bases). The germline gives CDR1 MNHNS, CDR2 SASEGT. CDR3 length: 15 residues. The CDR3 coding sequence is TGTGCCGGCAGTGAAGCGGAGGGAAAGGGAGAGACCCAGTACTTC. Protein product: CAGSEAEGKGETQYF.

The DNA of the CDR3 is TGTGCCAGCAGCTCTAACCGGGACCTAGCAACTAATGAAAAACTGTTTTTT. Translating it yields CASSSNRDLATNEKLFF. The chain is built from TRBV28 and TRBJ1-4, with D possibly being TRBD1 (5 bases). Germline V lookup: CDR1 MDHEN, CDR2 SYDVKM. The CDR3 is 17 residues long. Trimming stripped 6 bases from V and 0 bases from J, with 17 bases between.

This clonotype was seen more than once but under ten times. J is TRBJ2-3 and V is TRBV5-1; 11 bases map to TRBD2. The germline gives CDR1 SGHRS, CDR2 YFSETQ. The CDR3 spans 16 residues. Trimming cost V 4 bases and J 2 bases; bases outside gene matches: 6. CDR3 sequence: CASSPGTSGTTDTQYF. In DNA, the CDR3 is TGCGCCAGCAGCCCCGGGACTAGCGGAACCACAGATACGCAGTATTTT.

This chain uses TRBV4-2 with TRBJ2-7, with 8 bases matching TRBD2. Near its end, the DNA agrees better with TRBJ2-5, so the J call may be wrong. Germline assignment: CDR1 LGHNA and CDR2 YNFKEQ. This CDR3 region has 16 residues. The CDR3 DNA follows: TGTGCCAGCAGCCAAGGCTTTGAGACTAGCGACGAGACCCAGTACTTC. It encodes CASSQGFETSDETQYF.